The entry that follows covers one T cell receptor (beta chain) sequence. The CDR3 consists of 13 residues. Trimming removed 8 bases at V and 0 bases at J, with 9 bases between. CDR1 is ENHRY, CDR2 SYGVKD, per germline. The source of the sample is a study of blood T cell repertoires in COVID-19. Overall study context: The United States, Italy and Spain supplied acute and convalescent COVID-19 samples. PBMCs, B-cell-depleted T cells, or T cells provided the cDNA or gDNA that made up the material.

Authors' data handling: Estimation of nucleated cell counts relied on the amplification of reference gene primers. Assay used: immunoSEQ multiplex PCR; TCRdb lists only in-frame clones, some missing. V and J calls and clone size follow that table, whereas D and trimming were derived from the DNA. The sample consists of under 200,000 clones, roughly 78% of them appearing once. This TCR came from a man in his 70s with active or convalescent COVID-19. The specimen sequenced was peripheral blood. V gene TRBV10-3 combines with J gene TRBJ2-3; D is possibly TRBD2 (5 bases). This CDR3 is CAIATGSTDTQYF. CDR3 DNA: TGTGCCATCGCCACGGGGAGCACAGATACGCAGTATTTT.